This TCR beta chain was found in a study of OX40 agonist ivuxolimab in advanced cancers. The overall study: Hepatocellular carcinoma, melanoma, renal cell or head and neck cancer was diagnosed in the dose-escalation patients.

Assay used: immunoSEQ multiplex PCR; TCRdb lists only in-frame clones, some missing. The table has some 86,000 clones, about 90% seen once; the top ten hold about 8.5%. The study, taken as a whole, reports: Antigen specificity of clonally expanded peripheral T cells was not established.

Concerning this clone: Its antigen is undetermined.

The CDR3 totals 16 residues. Germline V gene lookup returns CDR1 LNHDA and CDR2 SQIVND (reference sequence). Sample: CD4+ or CD8+ T cells sorted from blood, taken in a trial of the OX40 agonist ivuxolimab. This TCR derives from an adult with an advanced solid tumor such as melanoma, head and neck, liver or kidney cancer. The rearrangement links TRBV19 to TRBJ2-5; TRBD1 agrees at 8 bases. TRBJ2-7 matches the DNA end more closely, so the J call is doubtful. The CDR3 DNA sequence: TGTGCCAGTAGTATAGGACAAAGACAGGGGATCTACGAGCAGTACTTC. It encodes CASSIGQRQGIYEQYF.